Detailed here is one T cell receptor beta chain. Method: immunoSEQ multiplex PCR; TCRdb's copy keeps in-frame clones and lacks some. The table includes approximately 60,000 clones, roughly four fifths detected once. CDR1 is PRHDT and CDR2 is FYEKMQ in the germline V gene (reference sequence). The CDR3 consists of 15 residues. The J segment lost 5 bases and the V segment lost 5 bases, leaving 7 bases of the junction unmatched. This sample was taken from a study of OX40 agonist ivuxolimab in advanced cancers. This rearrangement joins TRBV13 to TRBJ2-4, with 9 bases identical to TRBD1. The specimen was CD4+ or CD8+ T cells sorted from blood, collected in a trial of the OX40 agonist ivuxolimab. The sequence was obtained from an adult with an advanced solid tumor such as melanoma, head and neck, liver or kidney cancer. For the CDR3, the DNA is TGTGCCAGCAGCATACCTAGGACAGGGGAAAACATTCAGTACTTC. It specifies CASSIPRTGENIQYF.